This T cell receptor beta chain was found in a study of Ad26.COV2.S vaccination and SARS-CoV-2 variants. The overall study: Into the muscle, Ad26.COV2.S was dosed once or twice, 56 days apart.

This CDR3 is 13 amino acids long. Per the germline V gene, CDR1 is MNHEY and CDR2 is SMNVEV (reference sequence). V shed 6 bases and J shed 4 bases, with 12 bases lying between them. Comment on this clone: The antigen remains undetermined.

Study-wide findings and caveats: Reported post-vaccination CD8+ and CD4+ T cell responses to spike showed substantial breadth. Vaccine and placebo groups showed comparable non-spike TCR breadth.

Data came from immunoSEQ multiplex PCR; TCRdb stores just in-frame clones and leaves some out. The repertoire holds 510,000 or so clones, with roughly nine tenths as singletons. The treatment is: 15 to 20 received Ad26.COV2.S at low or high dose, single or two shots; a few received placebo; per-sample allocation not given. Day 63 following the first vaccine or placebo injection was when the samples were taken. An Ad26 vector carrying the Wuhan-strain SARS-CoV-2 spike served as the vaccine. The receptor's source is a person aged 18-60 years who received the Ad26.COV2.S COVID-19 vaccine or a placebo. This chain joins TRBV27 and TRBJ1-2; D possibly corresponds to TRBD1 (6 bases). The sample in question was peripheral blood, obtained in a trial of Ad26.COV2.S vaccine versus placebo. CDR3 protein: CASSPARGYGYTF. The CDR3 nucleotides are TGTGCCAGCAGCCCCGCCAGGGGCTATGGCTACACCTTC.